This record covers a single T cell receptor beta chain. Its matching antigen is unknown. Sequencing of cultured CD4+ T cell DNA used the Oncomine TCR Beta short-read assay. Via MiXCR, TCRdb re-called the PCR reads, giving one row per CDR3 protein. The sample lists fewer than 30,000 distinct CDR3 sequences, roughly 60% seen once, with 17% in the top ten. These data belong to a study of vaccination and CD4 T cells after COVID-19. Overall study context: Spike peptides, overlapping and drawn from SARS-CoV-2, HCoV-NL63, HCoV-OC43 and HCoV-229E, were used to stimulate cells.

Described treatment: roughly ten-day PBMC culture with coronavirus spike peptide pools or control peptides (ViraFEST assay). The culture of 2 million or so PBMCs per well included 9.5 to 10 IU/ml IL-2 and about 11 ug/ml peptide pools. Regarding the study as a whole: SARS-CoV-2-reactive clonotypes rose nonsignificantly, with the median going from roughly 19 to 38. A median roughly 84% of convalescent patients' SARS-CoV-2-reactive clones emerged only after vaccination.

The V gene's germline CDR1 is MGHRA and CDR2 YSYEKL. The CDR3 runs 18 residues. J lost 5 bases, V lost 1 base, and 15 bases had no gene match. The V call is TRBV4-1, the J call TRBJ1-1; 8 bases align to TRBD1. The TCR was taken from a human donor who received a COVID-19 vaccine. Sequencing used CD4+ T cells from blood, cultured in vitro, obtained after SARS-CoV-2 vaccination. CDR3 loop: CASSQVQDRDSVGTEAFF. Written as DNA, the CDR3 is TGCGCCAGCAGCCAAGTTCAGGACAGGGACTCGGTTGGGACTGAAGCTTTCTTT.